This T cell receptor beta chain comes out of a study of cytomegalovirus exposure and HLA in healthy donors. General study points: The classifier reportedly diagnosed cytomegalovirus status with high specificity and sensitivity. The majority of TCR sequences were rare, yet some public TCRs appeared in many donors. Researchers catalogued about 150 TCR beta chains as cytomegalovirus-associated.

Germline lookup yields CDR1 LGHNT and CDR2 FRNRAP. V trimming: 1 base; J trimming: 0 bases; junction bases outside the gene matches: 11. This CDR3 has 19 amino acids. This clone was recorded a few times. Its specificity is unknown. The donors formed part of the roughly 120-subject validation cohort, distinct from the roughly 600-subject first cohort. Some clones are missing from TCRdb's copy, which holds only in-frame ones; the method was immunoSEQ multiplex PCR. The table includes over 150,000 clones, about 86% detected once. The sequencing input was PBMCs. The chain uses TRBV12-5 and TRBJ2-4; 8 nucleotides agree with TRBD1. This receptor was taken from a man aged 18 to 29 in good health and CMV-seropositive. The CDR3 is CASGLAKPDRALAKNIQYF. In nucleotides, the CDR3 is TGTGCTAGTGGTTTGGCTAAACCGGACAGGGCGCTAGCCAAAAACATTCAGTACTTC.